This passage covers 20 T cell receptor beta chains from one sample sequenced in a study of T-cell reconstitution after alpha-beta-depleted transplantation in children. Preparation of the TCRbeta library involved a method that used unique molecular identifiers. TCRdb re-called the PCR reads with MiXCR, one entry per CDR3 protein. The sample lists 200,000 to 250,000 distinct CDR3 sequences, roughly 23% occurring once. The specimen comprised PBMCs, sampled before TCRalphabeta/CD19-depleted stem cell transplant. The receptors were sampled from a girl aged 2 to 9 with Fanconi anemia, due to receive a stem cell transplant.

This clonotype came up a few times. The CDR3 sequence: CASSREEYTGELFF. DNA of the CDR3: TGTGCCAGCAGCAGGGAGGAGTACACCGGGGAGCTGTTTTTT. The V gene is TRBV2, the J gene TRBJ2-2, with D perhaps matching TRBD2 (6 bases). V was shortened by 6 bases and J by 3 bases, with 11 bases between the two germline ends. Looked up from germline, CDR1 is SNHLY and CDR2 is FYNNEI. The CDR3 consists of 14 residues.

A few counts support this clonotype. J is TRBJ2-7 and V is TRBV28; no clear D gene. Germline values: CDR1 MDHEN, CDR2 SYDVKM. V gave up 5 bases and J gave up 3 bases, with 8 bases separating them. This CDR3 is built from 12 residues. CDR3 protein: CASSPVYYEQYF. CDR3 DNA: TGTGCCAGCAGTCCAGTCTACTACGAGCAGTACTTC.

This clonotype showed up many times. The chain employs TRBV20-1 and TRBJ2-1; 10 nucleotides match TRBD2. This CDR3 contains 17 residues. Germline lookup yields CDR1 DFQATT and CDR2 SNEGSKA (reference sequence). V lost 6 bases, J lost 4 bases, and 15 bases stayed unmatched. CDR3 bases: TGCAGTGCCTTCCAGGACGAGCGGGGGGGCCCTTACAATGAGCAGTTCTTC. It yields the protein CSAFQDERGGPYNEQFF.

There are a few counts of this clonotype. The V gene is TRBV9, the J gene TRBJ2-7; D perhaps matches TRBD1 (5 bases). V lost 4 bases and J 2 bases, leaving 13 bases between the germline ends. The CDR3 has 14 amino acids. Looked up from germline, CDR1 is SGDLS and CDR2 is YYNGEE. The DNA of the CDR3 is TGTGCCAGCAGCAAATCCAGGGAAACCTACGAGCAGTACTTC. It yields the protein CASSKSRETYEQYF.

The chain joins TRBV20-1 to TRBJ2-5; 12 bases fit TRBD2. CDR3 length equals 15 residues. Germline V CDR1 and CDR2: DFQATT, SNEGSKA (reference sequence). The trim removed 5 bases at V and 5 bases at J, leaving 9 bases unmatched. CDR3 coding DNA: TGCAGTGCTGTGACTAGCGGGGGCCCGGAGGAGACCCAGTACTTC. Amino acids: CSAVTSGGPEETQYF.

This clonotype was detected many times. The V call is TRBV27, the J call TRBJ2-5; tentatively, D is TRBD2 (6 bases). The CDR3 spans 17 residues. V was cut by 5 bases and J by 2 bases, with 21 bases left in between. Germline V CDR1 and CDR2: MNHEY, SMNVEV (reference sequence). The CDR3 protein is CASSPIPRDSPQETQYF. As DNA, the CDR3 is TGTGCCAGCAGTCCAATTCCCCGGGACTCCCCTCAAGAGACCCAGTACTTC.

This clonotype was detected ten times or more. The chain joins TRBV20-1 to TRBJ2-7, with D uncertain. The CDR3 loop spans 12 amino acids. Germline CDR1 DFQATT, CDR2 SNEGSKA (reference sequence). V was clipped by 3 bases and J by 4 bases, with 10 bases between them. CDR3 DNA sequence: TGCAGTGCTAGTAGTCAGTATTACGAGCAGTACTTC. This sequence encodes CSASSQYYEQYF.

The chain has TRBV20-1 and TRBJ1-1; unclear D gene. The germline V gene encodes CDR1 DFQATT and CDR2 SNEGSKA (reference sequence). CDR3 length equals 12 residues. CDR3 nucleotides: TGCATTCCCCCCGGAGAGGGAGGTGAAGCTTTCTTT. Translation gives CIPPGEGGEAFF.

The rearrangement joins TRBV20-1 to TRBJ2-5; a weak D match, TRBD2 (5 bases). V shed 5 bases and J shed 5 bases, with 24 bases lying between them. The length of the CDR3 is 16 residues. From germline, CDR1 is DFQATT and CDR2 SNEGSKA (reference sequence). CDR3 sequence: CSASRMGARLWETQYF. DNA for the CDR3: TGCAGTGCTTCTCGTATGGGAGCTCGCCTTTGGGAGACCCAGTACTTC.

This clonotype came up many times. V and J are TRBV20-1 and TRBJ2-7, with 10 bases aligning to TRBD1. V trimming: 1 base; J trimming: 3 bases; junction bases outside the gene matches: 0. CDR3 length equals 13 residues. Germline lookup yields CDR1 DFQATT and CDR2 SNEGSKA (reference sequence). This CDR3 is CSARGTGGYEQYF. In DNA, the CDR3 is TGCAGTGCTAGAGGGACAGGGGGCTACGAGCAGTACTTC.

Only a few counts were recorded for this clonotype. V and J are TRBV21-1 and TRBJ2-1; the listed D gene, TRBD2, was not tested against the DNA. TRBV21-1 is labeled a pseudogene. This CDR3 contains 13 residues. CDR3 nucleotides: TGTGCCACCTTAGCGGGGGGTGAAAATGAGCAGTTCTTC. Its translation is CATLAGGENEQFF.

This clonotype was recorded at least ten times. The chain links TRBV7-3 to TRBJ1-3; D is ambiguous. Germline-derived CDR1 and CDR2 are SGHTA and FQGTGA. This CDR3 spans 13 amino acids. The V end lost 4 bases, the J end lost 4 bases, and 8 bases lay between the germline ends. The CDR3, as DNA: TGTGCCAGCAGCTCCGTTGGAGGAAACACCATATATTTT. Translation gives CASSSVGGNTIYF. Full variable domain (remainder filled in from reference TRBV7-3 and TRBJ1-3): GAGVSQTPSNKVTEKGKYVELRCDPISGHTALYWYRQSLGQGPEFLIYFQGTGAADDSGLPNDRFFAVRPEGSVSTLKIQRTERGDSAVYLCASSSVGGNTIYFGEGSWLTVV.

This chain links TRBV2 with TRBJ2-7; weak D call: TRBD1 (6 bases). CDR1 and CDR2 (germline): SNHLY, FYNNEI. Trimming took off 8 bases at V and 6 bases at J, with 20 bases between the two ends. The CDR3 totals 14 residues. The DNA for the CDR3 is TGTGCCAGCGGTACCAACAGGGTTTTTGGCGAGCAGTACTTC. Amino acids: CASGTNRVFGEQYF.

The chain has TRBV20-1 and TRBJ2-1; D perhaps matches TRBD1 (6 bases). The V end was cut by 3 bases, the J end by 3 bases, with 12 bases between. CDR1 and CDR2 from the germline V gene are DFQATT and SNEGSKA (reference sequence). The CDR3 spans 14 residues. The CDR3 loop reads CSASMGHLYNEQFF. CDR3 in DNA: TGCAGTGCTAGTATGGGACACCTCTACAATGAGCAGTTCTTC.

The CDR3 spells CASSQMPSTIYEQYF. CDR3 DNA sequence: TGTGCCAGCAGTCAAATGCCCAGTACAATCTACGAGCAGTACTTC. V and J are TRBV28 and TRBJ2-7; D is ambiguous. This CDR3 is 15 amino acids long. Trimming cost V 5 bases and J 3 bases, with 17 bases left between them. Germline-derived CDR1 and CDR2 are MDHEN and SYDVKM.

This clonotype showed up many times. This rearrangement joins TRBV25-1 to TRBJ1-1, with a tentative D call TRBD1 (6 bases). Germline CDR1 MGHDK, CDR2 SYGVNS. Trimming took off 7 bases at V and 4 bases at J, with 13 bases between the two ends. This CDR3 has 13 amino acids. The CDR3 region is CASKVGHGTEAFF. The CDR3 DNA sequence: TGTGCCAGCAAAGTGGGACACGGCACTGAAGCTTTCTTT.

The chain uses TRBV12-3 or TRBV12-4 and TRBJ2-2, with D possibly TRBD2 on 5 matching bases. The CDR3 length is 14 residues. The V and J ends lost 7 bases and 6 bases respectively, with 15 bases between them. The CDR3 is CASNGPGYPGELFF. DNA for the CDR3: TGTGCCAGCAACGGGCCGGGGTATCCCGGGGAGCTGTTTTTT.

The sample holds many counts of this clonotype. The chain recombines TRBV5-6 with TRBJ1-1, with a weak D call TRBD1 (6 bases). CDR1 and CDR2 (germline): SGHDT, YYEEEE. Trimming took 2 bases from V and 0 from J, leaving 14 bases between them. CDR3 length: 16 amino acids. The CDR3 DNA is TGTGCCAGCAGCTTTGTTGGGGGCTATCTGAACACTGAAGCTTTCTTT. Protein sequence: CASSFVGGYLNTEAFF.

This rearrangement joins TRBV25-1 to TRBJ2-2, with a tentative D call TRBD1 (6 bases). V lost 6 bases and J lost 17, with 22 bases in between. CDR1 is MGHDK and CDR2 is SYGVNS in the germline V gene. This CDR3 is built from 13 residues. The CDR3 here is CASRTGRPGSFFF. In DNA, the CDR3 is TGTGCCAGCAGGACAGGTCGCCCGGGGAGCTTTTTTTTT. Based on the CDR3 plus reference TRBV25-1 and TRBJ2-2, the full variable domain is EADIYQTPRYLVIGTGKKITLECSQTMGHDKMYWYQQDPGMELHLIHYSYGVNSTEKGDLSSESTVSRIRTEHFPLTLESARPSHTSQYLCASRTGRPGSFFFGEGSRLTVL.

This clonotype was seen at least ten times. The chain uses TRBV29-1 and TRBJ2-7; the D is unclear. The V gene lost 8 bases and the J gene lost 11 bases, with 22 bases spanning the gap. Germline CDR1 and CDR2: SQVTM and ANQGSEA. CDR3 length: 12 residues. CDR3 in DNA: TGCAGCCTTAGTCGTCAGTCCCCGAAGGAGTACTTC. Protein sequence: CSLSRQSPKEYF.